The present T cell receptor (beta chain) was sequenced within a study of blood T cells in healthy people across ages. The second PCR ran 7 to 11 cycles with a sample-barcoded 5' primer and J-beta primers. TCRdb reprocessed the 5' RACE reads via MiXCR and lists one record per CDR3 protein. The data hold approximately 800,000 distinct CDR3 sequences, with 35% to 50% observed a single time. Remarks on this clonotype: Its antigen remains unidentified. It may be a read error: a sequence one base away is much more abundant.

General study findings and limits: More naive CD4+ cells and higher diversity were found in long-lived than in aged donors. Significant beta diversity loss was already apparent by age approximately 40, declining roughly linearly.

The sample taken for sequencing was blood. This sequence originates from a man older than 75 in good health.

The CDR3: CASSPGSGVSYNEQYF. The CDR3 DNA reads TGTGCCAGCAGCCCGGGATCAGGGGTATCCTACAATGAGCAGTACTTC. The chain recombines TRBV7-6 with TRBJ2-7; TRBD1 might be the D (6 bases). There are 16 residues in the CDR3. V lost 5 bases and J 7 bases, leaving 24 bases between the germline ends. In germline, CDR1 is SGHVS, CDR2 FNYEAQ.